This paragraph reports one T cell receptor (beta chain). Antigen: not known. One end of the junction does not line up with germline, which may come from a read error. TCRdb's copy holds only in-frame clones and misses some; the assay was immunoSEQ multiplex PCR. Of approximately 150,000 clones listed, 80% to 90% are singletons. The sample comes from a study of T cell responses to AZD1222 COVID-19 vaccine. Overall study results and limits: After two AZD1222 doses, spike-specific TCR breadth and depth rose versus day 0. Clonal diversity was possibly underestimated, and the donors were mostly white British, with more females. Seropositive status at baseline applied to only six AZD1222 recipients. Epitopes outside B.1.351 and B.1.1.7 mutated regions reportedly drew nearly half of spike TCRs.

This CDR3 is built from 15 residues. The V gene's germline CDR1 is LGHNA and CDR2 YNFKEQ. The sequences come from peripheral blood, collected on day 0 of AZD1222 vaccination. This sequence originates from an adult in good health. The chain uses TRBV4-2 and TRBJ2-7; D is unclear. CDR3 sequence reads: CASSQDWVSSYEQYF. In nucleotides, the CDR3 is TGTGCCAGCAGTCAAGATTGGGTTAGCTCCTACGAGCAGTACTTC.